These T cell receptor beta chains were read from a single sample in a study of T cells in Graves' hyperthyroidism and ophthalmopathy. Each CDR3 protein is one row after TCRdb ran MiXCR on the multiplex PCR reads. Of roughly 570,000 distinct CDR3 sequences in the sample, around 42% were seen once. What was sequenced was peripheral blood or thyroid tissue (not recorded which). Receptors were obtained from a woman between 18 and 29 years old with Graves' hyperthyroidism. Each CDR3 is given with its conserved first and last residue. The D gene is left open where the match is weak. Clone sizes are given selectively: once, few, many, or a class where the clone is expanded.

V gene: TRBV4-1
clone size: many
J gene: TRBJ2-7
D gene: TRBD2
CDR3 DNA: TGCGCCAGCAGCCAAGGAGTTGCGGGAGCCTACGAGCAGTACTTC
CDR3 protein: CASSQGVAGAYEQYF

V gene: TRBV5-1
clone size: -
J gene: TRBJ2-7
D gene: TRBD1
CDR3 DNA: TGCGCCAGCAGCCAACTGGACAGGGGGGACTCCTACGAGCAGCACTTC
CDR3 protein: CASSQLDRGDSYEQHF

V gene: TRBV5-1
clone size: -
J gene: TRBJ1-4
D gene: TRBD1
CDR3 DNA: TGCGCCAGCAGCTGGCAGGGGGGTGAAAAGCTGTTTTTT
CDR3 protein: CASSWQGGEKLFF

V gene: TRBV29-1
clone size: -
J gene: TRBJ1-5
D gene: -
CDR3 DNA: TGCAGCGTCCCCTCGGGAGGGCAGCCCCAGCATTTT
CDR3 protein: CSVPSGGQPQHF

V gene: TRBV29-1
clone size: many
J gene: TRBJ1-3
D gene: -
CDR3 DNA: TGCAGCGTTCAGAAAGGGCAAGGAAACACCATATATTTT
CDR3 protein: CSVQKGQGNTIYF

V gene: TRBV15
clone size: -
J gene: TRBJ1-5
D gene: -
CDR3 DNA: TGTGCCACCAGTAGTATAGTCGGGGGGAATCAGCCCCAGCATTTT
CDR3 protein: CATSSIVGGNQPQHF

V gene: TRBV10-3
clone size: many
J gene: TRBJ2-7
D gene: TRBD1
CDR3 DNA: TGTGCCATCAATGACCCCCGGGACAGGGTCAACGAGCAGTACTTC
CDR3 protein: CAINDPRDRVNEQYF

V gene: TRBV12-5
clone size: few
J gene: TRBJ2-3
D gene: TRBD2
CDR3 DNA: TGTGCTAGTGGTCCCGGGACTAGCGCAGATACGCAGTATTTT
CDR3 protein: CASGPGTSADTQYF

V gene: TRBV5-1
clone size: many
J gene: TRBJ1-2
D gene: -
CDR3 DNA: TGCGCCAGCAGCCTAGGACAGAACTACTATGGCTACACCTTC
CDR3 protein: CASSLGQNYYGYTF

V gene: TRBV7-8
clone size: -
J gene: TRBJ1-1
D gene: -
CDR3 DNA: TGTGCCAGCAGCCGAGGCGGGAGGGCTAACACTGAAGCTTTCTTT
CDR3 protein: CASSRGGRANTEAFF

V gene: TRBV24-1
clone size: -
J gene: TRBJ2-1
D gene: TRBD1
CDR3 DNA: TGTGCCACCAGTGATTTGTCGAGGACAGGCGAGCAGTTCTTC
CDR3 protein: CATSDLSRTGEQFF

V gene: TRBV7-9
clone size: many
J gene: TRBJ1-1
D gene: -
CDR3 DNA: TGTGCCAGCAGCTCCGCTTCTTTGAACACTGAAGCTTTCTTT
CDR3 protein: CASSSASLNTEAFF

V gene: TRBV7-9
clone size: once
J gene: TRBJ1-4
D gene: -
CDR3 DNA: TGTGCCAGCAGCCCTGAGGTTCGCGGGGCGGTTAATGAAAAACTGTTTTTT
CDR3 protein: CASSPEVRGAVNEKLFF

V gene: TRBV29-1
clone size: -
J gene: TRBJ1-5
D gene: -
CDR3 DNA: -
CDR3 protein: CSVLRARDEPQHF

V gene: TRBV12-3/TRBV12-4
clone size: -
J gene: TRBJ2-5
D gene: TRBD2
CDR3 DNA: TGTGCCAGCAAGCGGGAGCCAGTGAAAGAGACCCAGTACTTC
CDR3 protein: CASKREPVKETQYF

V gene: TRBV10-3
clone size: -
J gene: TRBJ2-7
D gene: -
CDR3 DNA: TGTGCCATCAGTGGGGAGAGTCCCTCCTACGAGCAGTACTTC
CDR3 protein: CAISGESPSYEQYF

V gene: TRBV6-2/TRBV6-3
clone size: many
J gene: TRBJ1-1
D gene: -
CDR3 DNA: TGTGCCAGCAGCCCCCGGACCCCTGGAGCTTTCTTT
CDR3 protein: CASSPRTPGAFF

V gene: TRBV4-2
clone size: -
J gene: TRBJ2-2
D gene: -
CDR3 DNA: TGTGCCAGCAGCCAACCCGACAGACCCGGGGAGCTGTTTTTT
CDR3 protein: CASSQPDRPGELFF

V gene: TRBV7-9
clone size: -
J gene: TRBJ1-1
D gene: TRBD1
CDR3 DNA: TGTGCCAGCAGCGCTACGGCCTCCGGGACAGGGACTTCGGCTGAAGCTTTCTTT
CDR3 protein: CASSATASGTGTSAEAFF

V gene: TRBV11-3
clone size: few
J gene: TRBJ2-2
D gene: TRBD1
CDR3 DNA: TGTGCCAGCAGCTTTGAGGGGGCGAGCACCGGGGAGCTGTTTTTT
CDR3 protein: CASSFEGASTGELFF

V gene: TRBV6-5
clone size: -
J gene: TRBJ2-7
D gene: -
CDR3 DNA: TGTGCCAGCAGTTACGGTGGGAGTACCTACGAGCAGTACTTC
CDR3 protein: CASSYGGSTYEQYF

V gene: TRBV24-1
clone size: once
J gene: TRBJ1-2
D gene: TRBD1
CDR3 DNA: TGTGCCACCAGACCTAGGACAGGGGCGGGGTATGGCTACACCTTC
CDR3 protein: CATRPRTGAGYGYTF

V gene: TRBV7-9
clone size: few
J gene: TRBJ2-3
D gene: TRBD2
CDR3 DNA: TGTGCCAGCGAACTAGCGGGAGTTCTAGATACGCAGTATTTT
CDR3 protein: CASELAGVLDTQYF

V gene: TRBV20-1
clone size: -
J gene: TRBJ2-7
D gene: TRBD2
CDR3 DNA: TGCAGTGCTAGAGATCACGCTAGCGGGAGCTACGAGCAGTACTTC
CDR3 protein: CSARDHASGSYEQYF

V gene: TRBV10-3
clone size: -
J gene: TRBJ1-1
D gene: -
CDR3 DNA: TGTGCCATCAGTCCTGGACGGATGAACACTGAAGCCTTCTTT
CDR3 protein: CAISPGRMNTEAFF

V gene: TRBV25-1
clone size: -
J gene: TRBJ1-4
D gene: -
CDR3 DNA: TGTGCTAGAAGCCAGGACGTGCCCTCCGAAAAACTGTTTTTT
CDR3 protein: CARSQDVPSEKLFF

V gene: TRBV5-1
clone size: many
J gene: TRBJ1-3
D gene: -
CDR3 DNA: TGCGCCAGCAGCTTGGTAGGGACCAGCTCTGGAAACACCATATATTTT
CDR3 protein: CASSLVGTSSGNTIYF

V gene: TRBV24-1
clone size: many
J gene: TRBJ2-2
D gene: -
CDR3 DNA: TGTGCCACCACGAAGACGGAGAACACCGGGGAGCTGTTTTTT
CDR3 protein: CATTKTENTGELFF

V gene: TRBV5-1
clone size: -
J gene: TRBJ1-1
D gene: -
CDR3 DNA: TGCGCCAGCAGCTCCGGGGCCGCGAACACTGAAGCTTTCTTT
CDR3 protein: CASSSGAANTEAFF

V gene: TRBV24-1
clone size: -
J gene: TRBJ2-1
D gene: -
CDR3 DNA: TGTGCCACCAGTGGGCGAGATCCCTACAATGAGCAGTTCTTC
CDR3 protein: CATSGRDPYNEQFF

V gene: TRBV6-5
clone size: many
J gene: TRBJ2-7
D gene: -
CDR3 DNA: TGTGCCAGCAGACGTGGACTCCAGGACGCCTACGAGCAGTACTTC
CDR3 protein: CASRRGLQDAYEQYF

V gene: TRBV5-6
clone size: -
J gene: TRBJ2-7
D gene: -
CDR3 DNA: TGTGCCAGCAGTTTCGTTCAGGGCCACTACGAGCAGTACTTC
CDR3 protein: CASSFVQGHYEQYF

V gene: TRBV15
clone size: -
J gene: TRBJ1-5
D gene: -
CDR3 DNA: TGTGCCACCAGCCCTACGGGCACAAACACAGATACAGCAGCGTCGAGAGCCCAGCATTTT
CDR3 protein: CATSPTGTNTDTAASRAQHF